The 27 T cell receptor beta chains presented below share a single source sample, sequenced in a study of beta chain features in type 1 diabetes (dated by TCRdb to 2017 to 2018). To prepare the library, the immunoSEQ multiplex PCR assay was applied. The entire amount of isolated RNA was reverse transcribed using the High Capacity cDNA Reverse Transcription Kit, so the sequenced TCRB transcripts were expressed ones. TCRdb provides this immuneACCESS table in a form limited to in-frame rearrangements. Some clones are lacking; in checked studies, under half of them reflect an unresolved V gene, and why the rest are absent is not known. This sample is represented by around 320,000 clones; 11% to 15% of them were singletons. Of the sample, 6.7% is held by the ten largest clones. Sequenced material: central memory CD4+ T cells from blood. Receptors originate from a young man in good health.

This clone occurred a few times. The rearrangement links TRBV5-1 to TRBJ1-1, with TRBD1 as a possible D gene (5 bases). In germline, CDR1 is SGHRS, CDR2 YFSETQ. The length of the CDR3 is 15 residues. Between the trimmed V and J ends, which lost 5 bases and 0 bases, there was a span of 14 bases. The CDR3 nucleotides are TGCGCCAGCAGGTCGGGGCAGCAGATGAACACTGAAGCTTTCTTT. Translation: CASRSGQQMNTEAFF.

As regards this clone: The same CDR3 is also encoded by other DNA sequences in this sample. The gene calls are TRBV5-1 and TRBJ1-6; TRBD1 matches 10 bases. The V and J ends lost 3 bases and 5 bases, in that order; junction bases with no gene match: 2. Germline loops: CDR1 SGHRS, CDR2 YFSETQ. The CDR3 spans 15 residues. The CDR3 sequence: CASSWGQGNNSPLHF. The CDR3 region has the DNA TGCGCCAGCAGCTGGGGACAGGGGAATAATTCACCCCTCCACTTT.

CDR3 nucleotide sequence: TGTGCCAGCACCACCCCGGACAGGGCGGGGGAGCTGTTTTTT. Encoded protein: CASTTPDRAGELFF. The chain couples TRBV6-6 to TRBJ2-2, with 8 bases aligning to TRBD1. After removal of 7 bases from V and 8 bases from J, the junction contained 9 bases not matched to a gene. The CDR3 has 14 amino acids. Per germline, CDR1 MNHNY and CDR2 SVGAGI (reference sequence).

This clone was seen a handful of times. The chain combines TRBV29-1 with TRBJ2-6; 10 positions match TRBD2. This CDR3 is 16 amino acids long. Trimming removed 3 bases from V and 2 bases from J; junction bases left unmatched: 4. CDR1 is SQVTM, CDR2 ANQGSEA, per germline. The CDR3 loop is CSVESGRGTGANVLTF. The CDR3 DNA follows: TGCAGCGTTGAGAGCGGGAGGGGCACTGGGGCCAACGTCCTGACTTTC.

This clone appeared a few times. The rearrangement uses TRBV30 and TRBJ2-5; the D is unclear. The V gene lost 6 bases and the J gene lost 2 bases, with 7 bases spanning the gap. Germline CDR1 and CDR2: GTSNPN and SVGIG (reference sequence). The CDR3 covers 11 residues. The CDR3 DNA sequence: TGTGCCTGTAAGGCTCAAGAGACCCAGTACTTC. Translation gives CACKAQETQYF.

In its sample, this clone was seen a few times. Other DNA sequences in this specimen translate into the identical CDR3. The CDR3 DNA reads TGTGCCAGCTCACCTAGCCACGAGCAGTACTTC. It specifies CASSPSHEQYF. This rearrangement joins TRBV18 to TRBJ2-5; D uncertain. The DNA end is a closer match to TRBJ2-7, so the J assignment may be wrong. The germline CDR1 and CDR2 sequences are KGHSH and LQKENI. The CDR3 extends over 11 amino acids.

This chain uses TRBV11-2 with TRBJ2-7; 9 positions match TRBD1. The CDR3 has 16 amino acids. V lost 5 bases, J lost 5 bases, and 13 bases stayed unmatched. CDR1 SGHAT and CDR2 FQNNGV come from the germline V gene. For the CDR3, the DNA is TGTGCCAGCAGCACAGCCCGCGGGACAGGGTACCACGAGCAGTACTTC. Protein: CASSTARGTGYHEQYF.

This clone has ten or more counts. This sequence joins TRBV6-1 and TRBJ2-1; D is ambiguous. CDR3 length: 12 residues. The V end was cut by 5 bases, the J end by 1 base, with 3 bases between. Looked up from germline, CDR1 is MNHNS and CDR2 is SASEGT. The CDR3 reads CASSPSYNEQFF. The CDR3 coding sequence is TGTGCCAGCAGTCCATCCTACAATGAGCAGTTCTTC.

This clone was seen a handful of times. The rearrangement joins TRBV5-6 to TRBJ2-5; possible D gene TRBD1, 5 bases. V dropped 1 base and J dropped 0 bases, with 13 bases sitting between them. CDR1 SGHDT and CDR2 YYEEEE come from the germline V gene. The CDR3 extends over 16 amino acids. The CDR3 loop reads CASSLRPGRYQETQYF. CDR3 DNA: TGTGCCAGCAGCTTGCGGCCAGGGCGATACCAAGAGACCCAGTACTTC.

This clone was found a few times. The V and J genes are TRBV30 and TRBJ1-3; tentatively, D is TRBD1 (6 bases). The germline V and J ends were trimmed by 3 bases and 1 base, with 13 bases remaining between them. CDR1 and CDR2 (germline): GTSNPN, SVGIG (reference sequence). CDR3 length: 15 residues. CDR3 DNA sequence: TGTGCCTGGAGAAGTAGGGGGGGGTCTGGAAACACCATATATTTT. Translated: CAWRSRGGSGNTIYF. Full variable domain (remainder filled in from reference TRBV30 and TRBJ1-3): SQTIHQWPATLVQPVGSPLSLECTVEGTSNPNLYWYRQAAGRGLQLLFYSVGIGQISSEVPQNLSASRPQDRQFILSSKKLLLSDSGFYLCAWRSRGGSGNTIYFGEGSWLTVV.

The rearrangement joins TRBV7-8 to TRBJ2-1; the D gene is possibly TRBD1 (6 bases). V was clipped by 5 bases and J by 4 bases, with 15 bases between them. The CDR3 totals 15 residues. CDR1 is SGHVS and CDR2 is FQNEAQ in the germline V gene. CDR3 sequence: CASSTTGLGYNEQFF. The DNA of the CDR3 is TGTGCCAGCAGCACAACAGGGCTAGGATACAATGAGCAGTTCTTC.

This clone was seen a few times. V and J are TRBV4-2 and TRBJ2-7; 12 bases map to TRBD1. Germline assignment: CDR1 LGHNA and CDR2 YNFKEQ. CDR3 size: 14 residues. V dropped 5 bases and J dropped 9; count of bases not matched to a gene: 8. The CDR3 here is CASSSGTGGLRQYF. Written as DNA, the CDR3 is TGTGCCAGCAGCTCCGGGACAGGGGGCCTAAGGCAGTACTTC.

The J gene is TRBJ2-3, the V gene TRBV5-1; TRBD2 matches 8 bases. The CDR3 has 17 residues. Germline trimming cut 0 bases from V and 4 bases from J; bases unmatched to any gene: 10. Germline values: CDR1 SGHRS, CDR2 YFSETQ. Here the CDR3 reads CASSLARREGRADTQYF. For the CDR3, the DNA is TGCGCCAGCAGCTTGGCCAGACGGGAGGGCCGAGCAGATACGCAGTATTTT.

This clone was seen a few times. Additional DNA sequences in this sample encode the identical CDR3. This chain uses TRBV7-2 with TRBJ2-7, with 9 bases fitting TRBD1. Germline CDR1 is SGHTA and CDR2 is FQGNSA. The V gene end was trimmed by 5 bases and the J gene end by 4 bases; junction bases not matched to a gene: 6. This CDR3 has 14 amino acids. The CDR3 DNA follows: TGTGCCAGCAGCCTCCAAGGGACAGGGTACGAGCAGTACTTC. Protein product: CASSLQGTGYEQYF. The variable domain in full, with the rest retrieved from reference TRBV7-2 and TRBJ2-7, is GAGVSQSPSNKVTEKGKDVELRCDPISGHTALYWYRQSLGQGLEFLIYFQGNSAPDKSGLPSDRFSAERTGGSVSTLTIQRTQQEDSAVYLCASSLQGTGYEQYFGPGTRLTVT.

This clone was found a few times. The chain employs TRBV11-3 and TRBJ2-5; 10 positions match TRBD1. Germline CDR1 and CDR2: SGHNT and YENEEA. The CDR3 spans 16 residues. The J segment lost 3 bases and the V segment lost 1 base, leaving 5 bases of the junction unmatched. CDR3 sequence reads: CASSLVYGTGEETQYF. The CDR3, as DNA: TGTGCCAGCAGCTTAGTATACGGGACAGGGGAAGAGACCCAGTACTTC.

This chain uses TRBV19 with TRBJ1-2, with D maybe TRBD1 (5 bases). There are 14 residues in the CDR3. Germline assignment: CDR1 LNHDA and CDR2 SQIVND (reference sequence). Deletions cut 2 bases from V and 4 bases from J, with 11 bases between. CDR3: CASSITQGGYGYTF. The DNA for the CDR3 is TGTGCCAGTAGTATAACCCAGGGAGGCTATGGCTACACCTTC.

The chain carries TRBV5-6 and TRBJ2-2; TRBD2 matches at 8 bases. The V segment lost 1 base and the J segment 7 bases; nucleotides outside the gene matches: 12. Germline CDR1 SGHDT, CDR2 YYEEEE. CDR3 length equals 17 residues. This chain's CDR3 is CASSLFDRLAGNGELFF. CDR3 sequence (DNA): TGTGCCAGCAGCTTGTTCGATCGGCTAGCGGGCAACGGGGAGCTGTTTTTT.

The chain combines TRBV10-3 with TRBJ2-3; no firm D call. The CDR3 consists of 11 residues. Germline CDR1 and CDR2: ENHRY and SYGVKD. V gave up 6 bases and J gave up 7 bases, with 8 bases separating them. CDR3 sequence: CAISDSNTQYF. CDR3 bases: TGTGCCATCAGCGACTCTAATACGCAGTATTTT.

This chain joins TRBV9 and TRBJ2-3, with D possibly TRBD2 on 5 matching bases. CDR1 SGDLS and CDR2 YYNGEE come from the germline V gene. V gave up 4 bases and J gave up 2 bases, with 11 bases separating them. This CDR3 is built from 14 residues. DNA for the CDR3: TGTGCCAGCAGCTTAAGCGGTTTCACAGATACGCAGTATTTT. It yields the protein CASSLSGFTDTQYF. Based on the CDR3 plus reference TRBV9 and TRBJ2-3, the full variable domain is DSGVTQTPKHLITATGQRVTLRCSPRSGDLSVYWYQQSLDQGLQFLIQYYNGEERAKGNILERFSAQQFPDLHSELNLSSLELGDSALYFCASSLSGFTDTQYFGPGTRLTVL.

This clone was counted a few times. The V call is TRBV29-1, the J call TRBJ1-2; D is undetermined. This CDR3 has 14 residues. Trimming pared 1 base from V and 4 bases from J, leaving 13 bases between. Germline assignment: CDR1 SQVTM and CDR2 ANQGSEA. CDR3 loop: CSVEALDGLYGYTF. The CDR3 DNA reads TGCAGCGTTGAAGCCCTGGACGGCCTCTATGGCTACACCTTC.

The V gene is TRBV10-3, the J gene TRBJ2-5; D gene uncertain. Germline lookup yields CDR1 ENHRY and CDR2 SYGVKD. Trimming left V 10 bases short and J 4 bases short, with 10 bases between. The CDR3 has 11 residues. DNA of the CDR3: TGTGCCAGCAGGCAGGTAGAGACCCAGTACTTC. This sequence encodes CASRQVETQYF.

This clone was counted only a few times. The DNA for the CDR3 is TGTGCCAGCAGCGAAGACAGGGTTCAACTATCCTACGAGCAGTACGTC. This encodes CASSEDRVQLSYEQYV. The genes are TRBV5-6 and TRBJ2-7, with 7 nucleotides matching TRBD1. Trimming removed 4 bases from V and 1 base from J; junction bases left unmatched: 11. Germline lookup yields CDR1 SGHDT and CDR2 YYEEEE. There are 16 residues in the CDR3.

V gene TRBV7-3 combines with J gene TRBJ2-3; 8 positions match TRBD2. Germline CDR1 reads SGHTA; CDR2 reads FQGTGA. This CDR3 is 15 amino acids long. V lost 5 bases, J lost 0 bases, and 4 bases stayed unmatched. The CDR3 DNA sequence: TGTGCCAGCAGCCACGGGAGGGCGAGCACAGATACGCAGTATTTT. Encoded protein: CASSHGRASTDTQYF. The whole variable domain, remainder taken from reference TRBV7-3 and TRBJ2-3, is GAGVSQTPSNKVTEKGKYVELRCDPISGHTALYWYRQSLGQGPEFLIYFQGTGAADDSGLPNDRFFAVRPEGSVSTLKIQRTERGDSAVYLCASSHGRASTDTQYFGPGTRLTVL.

The gene calls are TRBV6-5 and TRBJ2-2, with 13 bases fitting TRBD2. The CDR3 runs 15 residues. CDR1 is MNHEY and CDR2 is SVGAGI in the germline V gene. The V gene end was trimmed by 7 bases and the J gene end by 5 bases; junction bases not matched to a gene: 4. The CDR3 DNA reads as TGTGCCAGCAAATTGGGACTAGCGGGGACCGGGGAGCTGTTTTTT. Its protein is CASKLGLAGTGELFF.

This clone was seen only a few times. The CDR3 DNA sequence: TGTGCCTGGAGTACGGGACAGGGCTCCTACGAGCAGTACGTC. Residues: CAWSTGQGSYEQYV. The V call is TRBV30, the J call TRBJ2-7; 9 bases align to TRBD1. From germline, CDR1 is GTSNPN and CDR2 SVGIG (reference sequence). V dropped 2 bases and J dropped 0; count of bases not matched to a gene: 2. The length of the CDR3 is 14 residues.

The chain combines TRBV29-1 with TRBJ1-4; D is unresolved. The CDR3 has 13 amino acids. Deletions cut 1 base from V and 8 bases from J, with 11 bases between. Looked up from germline, CDR1 is SQVTM and CDR2 is ANQGSEA. The CDR3 region has the DNA TGCAGCGTTGAAGCTCCTACGGGAGAAAAACTGTTTTTT. Translated, it gives CSVEAPTGEKLFF.

A few counts support this clone. V and J are TRBV27 and TRBJ2-7, with D possibly matching TRBD1 (8 bases). The germline CDR1 and CDR2 sequences are MNHEY and SMNVEV (reference sequence). This CDR3 contains 15 residues. The ends were cut back, 5 bases at V and 4 bases at J, with 18 bases in the middle. Here the CDR3 DNA reads TGTGCCAGCAGTCCACAACAGGGGGGGAGGTACGAGCAGTACTTC. Protein sequence: CASSPQQGGRYEQYF.